This T cell receptor beta chain is from a study of persistence of HIV-infected CD4 T cells. Whole-study context: Donors had been on suppressive ART for a median of 8 years. Overall study results and limits: Antigen-responding cells were enriched for degenerate expanded CDR3beta sequences.

On this clone itself: Its specificity is unknown.

The immunoSEQ assay was version 4, run in survey mode. Profiled with immunoSEQ multiplex PCR; TCRdb holds only in-frame clones, not every one. The sample holds about 36,000 clones; around 83% are singletons and the top ten take around 0.88%. CDR1 is SNHLY and CDR2 is FYNNEI in the germline V gene. The junction had 7 bases not matched to a gene; V was cut back by 2 bases and J by 8 bases. This CDR3 is 15 amino acids long. An overlapping HIV-1 Gag peptide pool stimulated these cells at approximately 0.91 ug/peptide/mL. Memory cells lacking CD40L and CD69 with high CD45RO were sorted. An approximately 18-hour stimulation of CD8-depleted PBMCs used anti-CD28/CD49d costimulation, CD40-blocking antibody and enfuvirtide.

This specimen consisted of cultured CD4+ T cells from PBMCs, obtained from a patient who received antiretroviral therapy. The origin of this receptor is an adult with HIV. The donor label of this sample is uncertain. The gene calls are TRBV2 and TRBJ1-4; 8 bases fit TRBD1. CDR3 loop: CASSEQQGAGEKLFF. DNA for the CDR3: TGTGCCAGCAGTGAACAGCAGGGGGCGGGGGAAAAACTGTTTTTT.